This TCR beta chain was retrieved from a study of blood T cells in healthy people across ages. Whole-study results and caveats: Measured against age, TCR beta diversity per million T cells decreased in a roughly linear manner.

Trimming shortened V by 3 bases and J by 0 bases, and 10 bases separated the two germline ends. The CDR3 is 15 residues long. CDR1 is ENHRY and CDR2 is SYGVKD in the germline V gene. This clonotype has just a few counts. Its antigen remains unknown. Then a second PCR, running about 6 to 12 cycles, was carried out with a sample-barcoded 5' primer and a J-beta primer mix. TCRdb fed the 5' RACE reads into MiXCR, producing one record per CDR3 protein. Among 1.4 million to 1.5 million distinct CDR3 sequences, approximately 38% were seen once, and the ten largest hold approximately 7.9%. The sample consisted of blood. This sequence joins TRBV10-3 and TRBJ2-3; possibly TRBD2 for D (6 bases). The clonotype originates from a woman between 18 and 30 years old in good health. CDR3 DNA sequence: TGTGCCATCAGTGATGACGGGGGAAGCACAGATACGCAGTATTTT. Translating gives CAISDDGGSTDTQYF.